A selection of T cell receptor beta chains follows, all from one sample in a study of T-cell memory formation after mild COVID-19. TCRdb passed the 5' RACE reads through MiXCR, listing each CDR3 protein once. The sample has approximately 430,000 distinct CDR3 sequences; more than 20% are singletons. Sequencing was performed on PBMCs or a T cell subset sorted from them (not recorded which). These receptors all come from an adult woman who had mild COVID-19 (a few samples of this study predate the infection). Cell type and time point are not known. CDR3s include the opening cysteine and the closing phenylalanine or tryptophan. Each record gives: V gene, clone size, J gene, D gene, CDR3 protein, CDR3 DNA. D genes are given only for firm matches. For some rows the clone size is stated as once, few or many, or as a class when expanded; others skip it.

V gene: TRBV7-9; clone size: few; J gene: TRBJ1-2; D gene: TRBD1; CDR3 protein: CASSLETTGGAGYTF; CDR3 DNA: TGTGCCAGCAGCTTAGAGACTACAGGGGGCGCAGGCTACACCTTC
V gene: TRBV7-6; clone size: few; J gene: TRBJ1-1; D gene: .; CDR3 protein: CASSSPDGQNTEAFF; CDR3 DNA: TGTGCCAGCAGCTCCCCCGACGGCCAGAACACTGAAGCTTTCTTT
V gene: TRBV11-2; clone size: .; J gene: TRBJ2-3; D gene: .; CDR3 protein: CASTLGGGDTQYF; CDR3 DNA: TGTGCCAGCACCCTAGGGGGGGGAGATACGCAGTATTTT
V gene: TRBV6-5; clone size: few; J gene: TRBJ2-3; D gene: TRBD1; CDR3 protein: CASSATGSDTQYF; CDR3 DNA: TGTGCCAGCAGTGCGACAGGGTCGGATACGCAGTATTTT
V gene: TRBV5-1; clone size: .; J gene: TRBJ1-2; D gene: TRBD1; CDR3 protein: CATTPGQGNYGYTF; CDR3 DNA: TGCGCCACCACCCCGGGACAGGGCAACTATGGCTACACCTTC
V gene: TRBV18; clone size: .; J gene: TRBJ1-5; D gene: .; CDR3 protein: CASSRGQNSNQPQHF; CDR3 DNA: TGTGCCAGCTCACGAGGACAGAATAGCAATCAGCCCCAGCATTTT
V gene: TRBV5-6; clone size: few; J gene: TRBJ2-1; D gene: TRBD2; CDR3 protein: CASSLGYGGGNEQFF; CDR3 DNA: TGTGCCAGCAGCTTGGGGTACGGGGGGGGCAATGAGCAGTTCTTC
V gene: TRBV20-1; clone size: .; J gene: TRBJ2-3; D gene: .; CDR3 protein: CSARVYGRGPDTQYF; CDR3 DNA: TGCAGTGCTAGAGTGTACGGGCGGGGGCCAGATACGCAGTATTTT
V gene: TRBV12-3/TRBV12-4; clone size: few; J gene: TRBJ2-4; D gene: TRBD2; CDR3 protein: CASSHSGANIQYF; CDR3 DNA: TGTGCCAGCAGCCATAGCGGGGCGAACATTCAGTACTTC
V gene: TRBV30; clone size: .; J gene: TRBJ2-7; D gene: TRBD1; CDR3 protein: CAWNPGTGSHEQYF; CDR3 DNA: TGTGCCTGGAACCCCGGGACAGGGAGCCACGAGCAGTACTTC
V gene: TRBV19; clone size: once; J gene: TRBJ1-5; D gene: .; CDR3 protein: CATLPKGASNQPQHF; CDR3 DNA: TGTGCCACTCTACCTAAGGGCGCGAGCAATCAGCCCCAGCATTTT
V gene: TRBV7-9; clone size: .; J gene: TRBJ2-1; D gene: TRBD2; CDR3 protein: CASSLDGRVNEQFF; CDR3 DNA: TGTGCCAGCAGCTTAGATGGGAGGGTCAATGAGCAGTTCTTC
V gene: TRBV2; clone size: .; J gene: TRBJ2-3; D gene: TRBD2; CDR3 protein: CASGEGTQYF; CDR3 DNA: TGTGCCAGCGGGGAGGGGACGCAGTATTTT
V gene: TRBV21-1; clone size: .; J gene: TRBJ2-7; D gene: .; CDR3 protein: CASSVQLGQEQYF; CDR3 DNA: TGTGCCAGCAGTGTGCAACTAGGGCAGGAGCAGTACTTC
V gene: TRBV10-3; clone size: .; J gene: TRBJ2-3; D gene: .; CDR3 protein: CATHGQGPTDTQYF; CDR3 DNA: TGTGCCACCCATGGGCAGGGACCCACAGATACGCAGTATTTT
V gene: TRBV7-9; clone size: few; J gene: TRBJ2-1; D gene: .; CDR3 protein: CASSALANEQFF; CDR3 DNA: TGTGCCAGCAGCGCGCTAGCGAATGAGCAGTTCTTC
V gene: TRBV6-5; clone size: .; J gene: TRBJ2-2; D gene: .; CDR3 protein: CATTSHRTNTGELFF; CDR3 DNA: TGTGCCACCACCTCCCACAGAACCAACACCGGGGAGCTGTTTTTT